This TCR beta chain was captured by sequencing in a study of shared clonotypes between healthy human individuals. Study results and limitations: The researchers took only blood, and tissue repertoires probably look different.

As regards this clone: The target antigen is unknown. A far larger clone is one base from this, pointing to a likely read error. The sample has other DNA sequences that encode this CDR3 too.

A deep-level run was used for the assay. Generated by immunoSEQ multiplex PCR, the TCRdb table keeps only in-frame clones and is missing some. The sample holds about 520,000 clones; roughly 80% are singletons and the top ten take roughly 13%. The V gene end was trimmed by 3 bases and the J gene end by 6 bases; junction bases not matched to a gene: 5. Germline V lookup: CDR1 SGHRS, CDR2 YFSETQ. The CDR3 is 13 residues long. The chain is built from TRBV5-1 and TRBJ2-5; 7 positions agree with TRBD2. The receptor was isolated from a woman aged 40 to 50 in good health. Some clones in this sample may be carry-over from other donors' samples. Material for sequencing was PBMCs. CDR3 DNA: TGCGCCAGCAGCTCTGGGACTATACAGACCCAGTACTTC. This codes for CASSSGTIQTQYF.